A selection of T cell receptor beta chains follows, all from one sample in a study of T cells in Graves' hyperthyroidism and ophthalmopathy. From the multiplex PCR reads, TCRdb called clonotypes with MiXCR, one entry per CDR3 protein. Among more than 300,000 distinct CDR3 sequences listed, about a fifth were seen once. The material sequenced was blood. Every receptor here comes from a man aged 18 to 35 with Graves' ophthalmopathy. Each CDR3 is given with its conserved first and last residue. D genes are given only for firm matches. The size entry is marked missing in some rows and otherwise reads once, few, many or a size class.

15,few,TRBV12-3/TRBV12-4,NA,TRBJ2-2,CASSFSRPYTGELFF
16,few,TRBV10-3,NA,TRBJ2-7,CAITSGGGGLSYEQYF
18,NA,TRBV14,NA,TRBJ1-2,CASSQEVVARGPDYGYTF
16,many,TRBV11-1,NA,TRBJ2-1,CASSPGSVLSYNEQFF
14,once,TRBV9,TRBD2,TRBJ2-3,CASSVWEGSDTQYF
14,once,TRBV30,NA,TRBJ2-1,CASTGGGIYNEQFF
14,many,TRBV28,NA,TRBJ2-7,CASSQDREGYEQYF
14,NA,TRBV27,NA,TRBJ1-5,CASSFGRGHQPQHF
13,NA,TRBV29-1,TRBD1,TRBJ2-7,CSVGQGETYEQYF
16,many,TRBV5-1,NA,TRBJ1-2,CASSFTSGEVNYGYTF
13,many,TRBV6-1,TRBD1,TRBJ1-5,CASRGQGEQPQHF
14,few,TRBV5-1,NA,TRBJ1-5,CASSLGENPGAQHF
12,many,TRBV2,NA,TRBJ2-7,CASSELSYEQYF
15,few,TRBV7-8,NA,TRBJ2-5,CASSLASVSAETQYF
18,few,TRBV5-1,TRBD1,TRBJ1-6,CASSLLGQEASGNSPLHF
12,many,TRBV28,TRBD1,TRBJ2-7,CATRDRNHEQYF
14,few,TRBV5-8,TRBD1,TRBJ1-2,CASSLLQGAYGYTF
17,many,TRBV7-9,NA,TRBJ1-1,CASSPVGDETQTLRAFF
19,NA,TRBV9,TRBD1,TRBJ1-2,CASSSPAGTGDTTNYGYTF
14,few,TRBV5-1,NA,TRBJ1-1,CASSEGTGNTEAFF
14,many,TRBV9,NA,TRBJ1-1,CASSVTGKAAEAFF
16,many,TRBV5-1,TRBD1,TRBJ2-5,CASSRGSGQGAETQYF